This TCR beta chain was profiled in a study of cytomegalovirus exposure and HLA in healthy donors (dated by TCRdb to about 2017). Study-wide context: In an earlier analysis of 587 of the donors, 276 Gb of sequence data and approximately 100 million unique TCR beta sequences from about 179 million T cells were reported. About 330 gigabases of sequencing data and roughly 81 million unique TCR sequences made up an early release that covered several hundred HLA-typed donors. Of the 350 to 450 genotyped donors, 81% were placed in the genetic ancestry cluster associated with self-reported Caucasian donors. The study was designed to test whether signatures of past pathogen exposure could be identified by cataloging public T cell receptors. Using immunosequencing, the study profiled T cell repertoires from about 610 subjects and related those repertoires to cytomegalovirus serostatus. Along with the roughly 670-subject first cohort, a separate validation cohort of over a hundred different subjects was used. The study combined high-throughput TCR immunosequencing, statistical association of individual TCRs with disease status, and machine learning to predict cytomegalovirus infection status. A later analysis re-examined previously published TCR beta repertoires from hundreds of donors and added high-resolution HLA genotyping to investigate patterns of TCR occurrence. The later analysis used no new phenotypic data to find candidate immune exposures, relying instead on TCR beta sequences and their occurrence across donors. To decide whether each TCR beta V gene segment behaved as functional or pseudogenic, an earlier analysis of some 600 of the donors relied on high-throughput TCR beta sequencing. Donor age, sex, ethnicity and CMV serostatus were collected together with the repertoire data. A later genetic analysis used genome-wide SNP genotypes for about 65% of the roughly 700 donors, treating that subset as a discovery cohort. All discovery cohort repertoires had been generated using a single sequencing platform. Class I and class II HLA loci were covered by the typing at four-digit resolution. Typing coverage differed by locus: A, B, C, DRB1 and DQB1 were typed in roughly 629-640 donors, DQA1 in approximately 520, DPA1 in some 600, and DPB1 in just under 490. Four to six DR-DQ haplotypes were handled as single units for association and clustering, since linkage in the cohort was strong. Among 300 to 500 genotyped donors of the cohort, an average of around 220,000 unique TCR beta nucleotide sequences was sequenced per donor, of which about 18% were non-productive.

In total, around 600 healthy bone marrow donors made up the cohort. All cohort members were sampled while nominally healthy, although unrecorded immune exposures were likely present. The donor tested CMV seronegative and was one of the 352 seronegative cohort members. Every donor gave a peripheral blood sample, and the peripheral blood mononuclear cells from that sample were used for TCR beta sequencing. The Qiagen DNeasy Blood Extraction Kit was used to extract genomic DNA from the blood cell samples. What the research found in general, with its limitations: A later analysis found that most CMV-associated TCR beta chains appeared HLA-restricted, with HLA associations seemingly driven largely by CMV exposure. At a false discovery rate of 0.05, a later analysis linked 16,951 TCR beta sequences to specific HLA alleles. Because counts were too low, around 17 rarely observed V segments, including chromosome 9 orphons, were left out of the earlier analysis of some 640 of the donors. Because HLA typing was missing for some donors at each locus, association tests included only the typed subset. A later analysis found that TCR association rates varied across HLA loci, with DRB1 alleles showing the most associated TCRs and HLA-C alleles the fewest. In a later analysis, HLA-associated TCR beta chains were found to be more clonally expanded and to have lower generation probabilities than equally common non-associated chains. Roughly uniform sequencing depth across donors was assumed in presence/absence analyses, although this assumption may not hold. The sequencing pipeline was judged likely to have produced a cluster of highly shared sequence variants as a technical artifact. Some IMGT-functional V segments, including TRBV6-2 and TRBV6-3, could not be told apart with the 87-base-pair reads, so those segments were excluded. Correlated functional status among segregating V segments might be attributable to linkage disequilibrium, but an unknown experimental factor could not be ruled out. This cohort had only TCR beta chains sequenced, and the lack of alpha or paired-chain data limited which features could be detected. The only immune exposure information available for the cohort was CMV serostatus. A further reported finding was that TCR beta sequences accurately predicted the HLA-A and HLA-B alleles for most subjects in the first cohort. The authors suggested that the approach could potentially be extended to other disease states and immunological phenotypes. According to a later genetic analysis, donors in an Asian-associated ancestry cluster had fewer N-insertions in productive TCRs than the roughly 670-donor mean. A later genetic analysis associated a missense DCLRE1C variant with V-gene and J-gene trimming of TCR beta chains, and an independent cohort replicated the association. In both the original and validation cohorts, the classifier was reported to diagnose cytomegalovirus status with high specificity and sensitivity. A total of 150 or so TCR beta chains were listed by the study as associated with cytomegalovirus. Across donors, most TCR sequences were observed very rarely, whereas some public TCRs were present in many individuals. When HLA alleles, especially DR and DQ, strongly co-occurred, attributing TCR associations to individual alleles was difficult. An earlier analysis of around 500 of the donors showed that most TCR beta V segments appeared in productive rearrangements either about 90% or about 30% of the time, which broadly matched IMGT annotations. Three of the identified cytomegalovirus-associated TCR beta chains were confirmed in vitro to be specific for cytomegalovirus antigens. A later analysis reported that several top co-occurrence clusters appeared linked to parvovirus B19, influenza, CMV and Epstein-Barr virus.

V was cut back by 5 bases and J by 5 bases, leaving a gap of 16 bases between them. Via the germline V gene (reference sequence), CDR1 is LNHDA and CDR2 SQIVND. The CDR3 has 14 amino acids, counting the end cysteine and phenylalanine. Only the CDR3 DNA stays, 42 bases, in frame from base 1. In its sample, this clone was seen a few times. Its recognized antigen is unknown. Base qualities are not provided; no much larger clone lies one nucleotide away. The library was obtained by the immunoSEQ multiplex PCR assay. For the multiplex PCR, a mixture combining 60 forward primers for TCR Vbeta segments and 13 reverse primers for TCR Jbeta segments was used. A multiplex PCR assay on genomic DNA amplified the CDR3 region of rearranged TCR beta genes. The amplified TCR beta libraries were sequenced on the Illumina HiSeq System as 87-base-pair reads. The study's own analysis went as follows. A later analysis tallied roughly 78 million unique TCR beta chains across the 700 or so repertoires, and around 9.9 million of those chains were shared by two or more donors. Raw reads were error-corrected and collapsed into unique sequences with a nearest-neighbor algorithm that merged closely related sequences to remove PCR and sequencing errors. To assign V, D and J gene segments, CDR3 sequences were aligned to IMGT reference sequences. For a sequence to be retained, at least a six-nucleotide match to both a V gene segment and a J gene segment was required. Rearrangements were called productive when the CDR3 lacked stop codons and stayed in frame with V and J; all others were non-productive. CDR3 was defined according to IMGT convention as the region running from the second conserved V-encoded cysteine to the conserved J-encoded phenylalanine. The earlier analysis of more than 450 of the donors excluded sequences that lacked an unambiguous match to a single V gene segment. An earlier analysis of roughly 590 of the donors called V segments functional above 56.7% productive rearrangements and segregating when the between-donor standard deviation exceeded 5%. A statistical classification framework was built for diagnosing cytomegalovirus status from the catalog of TCR beta chain sequences. In a later analysis, TCR nucleotide sequences were compared against IMGT/GENE-DB human TR gene sequences so that V and J genes could be assigned. The TCRdist pipeline was used in a later analysis to assign CDR3 sequences and most-parsimonious VDJ recombination scenarios. A later analysis defined each TCR beta chain by its CDR3 amino acid sequence plus V-gene family, and excluded reads lacking a unique V-gene family. To address suspected cross-contamination and a sequencing artifact, a later analysis removed under 600 highly shared, low-generation-probability nucleotide sequences. In a later analysis, a clonal expansion index for each public chain was calculated from normalized within-repertoire ranks of inferred template counts. In a later analysis, generation probabilities were computed using a VDJ recombination model fitted to out-of-frame rearrangements, and the results were checked against IGoR. A later analysis scored TCR-TCR, TCR-HLA and TCR-CMV co-occurrence with hypergeometric tests, applying a repertoire-size bias correction to TCR pairs. A later analysis estimated false discovery rates by permuting HLA or CMV assignments 20 times. In a later analysis, co-occurring TCRs were grouped using DBSCAN, with TCRdist sequence similarity added in when clustering inside HLA-allele-positive subsets. For co-occurrence clustering, repertoires with fewer than 30,000 or more than 120,000 public chains were excluded, along with roughly 5 repertoires with anomalous nucleotide sharing. TCRdb stores this immuneACCESS table with in-frame sequences only. Part of the clones is absent; in the studies checked, under half of the shortfall reflects unresolved V genes, and no reason is known for the rest. Clonal size and the V and J genes are those of that table, whereas D and trimming came from the DNA. A total of about 140,000 clones appear in this sample, roughly 79% of them only once. The ten largest account for 2.5% to 3.5% of the sample.

The chain was built from TRBV19 and TRBJ2-7; TRBD2 might be the D gene, on 5 matching bases. Sequencing was carried out using PBMCs. The receptor was isolated from a male donor in good health and CMV-seronegative. The nucleotides are TGTGCCAGTAGTTCGGACTGGGAAGCGGACGAGCAGTACTTC. Translated, this gives CASSSDWEADEQYF.